This section outlines one T cell receptor beta chain sequence together with its context. Its antigen is not known. The data originate from a study of cytomegalovirus exposure and HLA in healthy donors. The overall study: T cells numbering around 190 million yielded 117 million unique TCR beta sequences in an earlier analysis.

PCR used 60 Vbeta primers and 13 Jbeta primers. Generated by immunoSEQ multiplex PCR, the TCRdb table keeps only in-frame clones and is missing some. The data hold over 80,000 clones, with 65% to 85% observed a single time. Study-wide points: Specificity for CMV antigens was confirmed in vitro for a few of the CMV-associated chains. The study designated 150 or so TCR beta chains cytomegalovirus-associated. A later analysis appeared to link common viral pathogens to several of the most significant clusters.

The clonotype was recovered from a female donor in good health and CMV-seropositive. Sequencing input: PBMCs.

The CDR3 coding sequence is TGTGCCAGCAGCTCGGACAGGTTTGACACTGAAGCTTTCTTT. It codes for CASSSDRFDTEAFF. The chain recombines TRBV7-2 with TRBJ1-1, with 7 bases matching TRBD1. With 4 bases clipped from V and 3 bases from J, the junction kept 5 bases outside the gene matches. Looked up from germline, CDR1 is SGHTA and CDR2 is FQGNSA. This CDR3 is built from 14 residues.